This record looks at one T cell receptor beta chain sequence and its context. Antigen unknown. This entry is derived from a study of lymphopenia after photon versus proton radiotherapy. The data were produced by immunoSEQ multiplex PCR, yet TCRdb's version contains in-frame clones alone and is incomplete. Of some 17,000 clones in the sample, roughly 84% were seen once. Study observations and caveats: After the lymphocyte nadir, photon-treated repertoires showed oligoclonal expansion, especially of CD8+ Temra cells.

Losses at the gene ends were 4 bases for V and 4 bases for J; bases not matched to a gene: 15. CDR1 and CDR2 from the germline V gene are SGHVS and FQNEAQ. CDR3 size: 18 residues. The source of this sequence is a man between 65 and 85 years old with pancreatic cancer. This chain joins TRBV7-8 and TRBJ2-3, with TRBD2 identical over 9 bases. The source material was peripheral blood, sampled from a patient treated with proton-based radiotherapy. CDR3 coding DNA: TGTGCCAGCAGCTACTACGGGACTAGCCATGAGGGCCCAGATACGCAGTATTTT. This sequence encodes CASSYYGTSHEGPDTQYF. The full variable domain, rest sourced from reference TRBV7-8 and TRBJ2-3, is GAGVSQSPRYKVAKRGQDVALRCDPISGHVSLFWYQQALGQGPEFLTYFQNEAQLDKSGLPSDRFFAERPEGSVSTLKIQRTQQEDSAVYLCASSYYGTSHEGPDTQYFGPGTRLTVL.